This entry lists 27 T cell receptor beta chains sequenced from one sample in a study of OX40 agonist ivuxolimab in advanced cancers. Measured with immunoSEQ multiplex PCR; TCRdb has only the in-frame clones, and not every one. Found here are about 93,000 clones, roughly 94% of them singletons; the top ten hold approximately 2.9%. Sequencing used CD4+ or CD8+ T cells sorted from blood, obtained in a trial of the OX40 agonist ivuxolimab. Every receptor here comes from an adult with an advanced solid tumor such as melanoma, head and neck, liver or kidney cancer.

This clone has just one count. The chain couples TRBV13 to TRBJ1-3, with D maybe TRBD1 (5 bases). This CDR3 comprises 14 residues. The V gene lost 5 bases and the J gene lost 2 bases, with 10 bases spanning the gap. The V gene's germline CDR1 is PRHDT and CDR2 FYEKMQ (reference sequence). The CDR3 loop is CASSPGGPGNTIYF. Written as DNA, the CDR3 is TGTGCCAGCAGCCCTGGGGGTCCTGGAAACACCATATATTTT.

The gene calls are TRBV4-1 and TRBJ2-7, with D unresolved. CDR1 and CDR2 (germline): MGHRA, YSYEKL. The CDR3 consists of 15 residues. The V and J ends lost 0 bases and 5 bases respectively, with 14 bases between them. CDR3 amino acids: CASSQDSRSTDEQYF. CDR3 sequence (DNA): TGCGCCAGCAGCCAAGACTCCCGATCCACCGACGAGCAGTACTTC.

The CDR3 DNA is TGTGCCAGCAGCTTAGGACAGGGGGCGAACAATGAGCAGTTCTTC. Protein product: CASSLGQGANNEQFF. This chain connects TRBV7-3 to TRBJ2-1; 11 bases are shared with TRBD1. Losses at the gene ends were 2 bases for V and 5 bases for J; bases not matched to a gene: 2. Germline assignment: CDR1 SGHTA and CDR2 FQGTGA. This CDR3 spans 15 amino acids.

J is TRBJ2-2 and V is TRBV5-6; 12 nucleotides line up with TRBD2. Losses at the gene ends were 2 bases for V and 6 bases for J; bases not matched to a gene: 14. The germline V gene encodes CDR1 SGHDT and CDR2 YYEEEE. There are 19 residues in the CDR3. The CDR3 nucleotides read TGTGCCAGCAGCTTAATAGCAAGCTGGACTAGCGGGACGTCCGGGGAGCTGTTTTTT. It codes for CASSLIASWTSGTSGELFF.

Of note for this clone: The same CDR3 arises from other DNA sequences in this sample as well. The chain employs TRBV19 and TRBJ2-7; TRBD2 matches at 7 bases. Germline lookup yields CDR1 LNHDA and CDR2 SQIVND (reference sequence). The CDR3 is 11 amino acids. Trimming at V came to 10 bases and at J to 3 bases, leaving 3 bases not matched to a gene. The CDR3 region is CATGLGYEQYF. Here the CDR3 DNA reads TGTGCCACCGGACTAGGCTACGAGCAGTACTTC.

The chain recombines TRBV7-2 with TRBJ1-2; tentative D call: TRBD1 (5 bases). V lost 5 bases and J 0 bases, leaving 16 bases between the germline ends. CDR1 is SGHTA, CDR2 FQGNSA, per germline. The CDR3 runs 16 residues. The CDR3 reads CASSAPPTGTNYGYTF. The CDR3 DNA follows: TGTGCCAGCAGCGCCCCACCCACAGGAACTAACTATGGCTACACCTTC.

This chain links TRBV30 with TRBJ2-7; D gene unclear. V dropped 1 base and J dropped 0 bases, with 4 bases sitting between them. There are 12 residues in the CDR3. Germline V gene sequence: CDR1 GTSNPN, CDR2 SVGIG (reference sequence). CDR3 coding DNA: TGTGCCTGGAGTGAATTCTCCTACGAGCAGTACTTC. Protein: CAWSEFSYEQYF.

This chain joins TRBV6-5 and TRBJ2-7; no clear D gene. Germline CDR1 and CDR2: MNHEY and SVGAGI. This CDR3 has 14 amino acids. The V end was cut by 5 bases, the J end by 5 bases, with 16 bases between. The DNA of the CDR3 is TGTGCCAGCAGTGGTTACTTTAGAGGAGACGAGCAGTACTTC. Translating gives CASSGYFRGDEQYF.

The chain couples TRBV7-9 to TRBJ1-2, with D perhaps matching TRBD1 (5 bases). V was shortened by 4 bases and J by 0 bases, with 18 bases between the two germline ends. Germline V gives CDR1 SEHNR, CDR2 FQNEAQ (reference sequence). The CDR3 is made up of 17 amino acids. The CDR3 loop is CASSSGGLGGANYGYTF. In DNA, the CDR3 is TGTGCCAGCAGCTCCGGGGGATTAGGTGGAGCTAACTATGGCTACACCTTC.

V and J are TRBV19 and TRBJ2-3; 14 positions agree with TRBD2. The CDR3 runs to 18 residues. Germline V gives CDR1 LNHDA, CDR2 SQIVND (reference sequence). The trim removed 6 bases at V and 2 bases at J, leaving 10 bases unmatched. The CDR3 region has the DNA TGTGCCAGTAGCCCGGGACTAGCGGGGGCCACCGTCACAGATACGCAGTATTTT. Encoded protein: CASSPGLAGATVTDTQYF.

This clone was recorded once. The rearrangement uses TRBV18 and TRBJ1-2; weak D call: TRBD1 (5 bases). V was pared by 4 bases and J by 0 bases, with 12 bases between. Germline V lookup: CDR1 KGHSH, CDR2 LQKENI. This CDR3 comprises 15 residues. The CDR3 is CASSQRGSANYGYTF. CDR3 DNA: TGTGCCAGCTCACAAAGGGGCAGCGCTAACTATGGCTACACCTTC.

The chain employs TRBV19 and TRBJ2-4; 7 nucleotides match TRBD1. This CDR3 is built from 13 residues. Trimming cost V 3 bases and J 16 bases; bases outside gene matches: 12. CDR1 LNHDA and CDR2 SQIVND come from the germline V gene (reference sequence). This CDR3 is CASSIGAGGGNYF. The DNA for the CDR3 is TGTGCCAGTAGTATTGGGGCAGGGGGTGGCAATTACTTC.

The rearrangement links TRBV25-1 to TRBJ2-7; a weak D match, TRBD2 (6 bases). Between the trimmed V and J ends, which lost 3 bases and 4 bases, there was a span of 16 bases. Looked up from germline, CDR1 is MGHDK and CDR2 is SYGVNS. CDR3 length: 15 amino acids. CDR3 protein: CASSERGALAYEQYF. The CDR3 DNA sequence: TGTGCCAGCAGTGAGCGGGGTGCCTTAGCTTACGAGCAGTACTTC.

DNA of the CDR3: TGTGCCAGCAGCTTACTCGGGACAGCGGGTCAGCCCCAGCATTTT. Translating it yields CASSLLGTAGQPQHF. The chain combines TRBV7-2 with TRBJ1-5; 7 positions match TRBD1. The V gene's germline CDR1 is SGHTA and CDR2 FQGNSA. The CDR3 consists of 15 residues. The ends lost 2 bases at V and 6 bases at J; junction bases unmatched: 7.

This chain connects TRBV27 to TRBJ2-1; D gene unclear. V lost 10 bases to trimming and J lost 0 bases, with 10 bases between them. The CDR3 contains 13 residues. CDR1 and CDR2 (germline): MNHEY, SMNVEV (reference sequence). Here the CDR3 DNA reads TGTGCCACCGGAGCGAGCTCCTACAATGAGCAGTTCTTC. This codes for CATGASSYNEQFF.

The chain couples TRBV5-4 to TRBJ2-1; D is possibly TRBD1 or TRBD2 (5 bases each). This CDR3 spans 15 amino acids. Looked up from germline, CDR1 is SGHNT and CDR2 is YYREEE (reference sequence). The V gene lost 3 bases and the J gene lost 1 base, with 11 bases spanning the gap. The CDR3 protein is CASSWVGDSYNEQFF. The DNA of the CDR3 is TGTGCCAGCAGCTGGGTGGGGGATTCCTACAATGAGCAGTTCTTC.

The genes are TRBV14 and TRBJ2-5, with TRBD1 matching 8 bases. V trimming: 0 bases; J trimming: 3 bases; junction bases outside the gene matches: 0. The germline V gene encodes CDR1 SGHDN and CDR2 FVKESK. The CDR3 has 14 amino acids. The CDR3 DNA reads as TGTGCCAGCAGCCAAGAGACAGGGGAAGAGACCCAGTACTTC. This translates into CASSQETGEETQYF.

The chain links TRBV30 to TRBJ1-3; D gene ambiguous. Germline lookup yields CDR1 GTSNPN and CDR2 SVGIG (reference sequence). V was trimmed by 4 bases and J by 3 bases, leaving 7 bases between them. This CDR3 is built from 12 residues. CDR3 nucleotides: TGTGCCTGGAAGAAGGGTGGAAACACCATATATTTT. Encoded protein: CAWKKGGNTIYF.

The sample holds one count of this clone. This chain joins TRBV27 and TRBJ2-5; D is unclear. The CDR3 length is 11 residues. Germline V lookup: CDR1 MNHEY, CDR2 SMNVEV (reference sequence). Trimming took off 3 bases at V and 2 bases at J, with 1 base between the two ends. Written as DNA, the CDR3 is TGTGCCAGCAGTTTTCAAGAGACCCAGTACTTC. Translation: CASSFQETQYF.

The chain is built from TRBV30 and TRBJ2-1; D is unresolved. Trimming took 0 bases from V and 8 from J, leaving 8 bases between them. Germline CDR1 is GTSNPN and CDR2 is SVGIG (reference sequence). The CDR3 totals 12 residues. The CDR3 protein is CAWSVRTDEQFF. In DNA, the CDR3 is TGTGCCTGGAGTGTACGGACGGATGAGCAGTTCTTC.

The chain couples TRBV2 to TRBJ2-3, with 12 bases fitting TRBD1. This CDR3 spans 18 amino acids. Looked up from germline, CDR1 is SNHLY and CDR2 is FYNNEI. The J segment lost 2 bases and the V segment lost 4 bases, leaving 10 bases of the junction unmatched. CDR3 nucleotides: TGTGCCAGCAGTGGAGGTCTGGAGGGACAGGGGGCCACAGATACGCAGTATTTT. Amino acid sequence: CASSGGLEGQGATDTQYF. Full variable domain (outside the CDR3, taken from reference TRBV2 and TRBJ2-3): EPEVTQTPSHQVTQMGQEVILRCVPISNHLYFYWYRQILGQKVEFLVSFYNNEISEKSEIFDDQFSVERPDGSNFTLKIRSTKLEDSAMYFCASSGGLEGQGATDTQYFGPGTRLTVL.

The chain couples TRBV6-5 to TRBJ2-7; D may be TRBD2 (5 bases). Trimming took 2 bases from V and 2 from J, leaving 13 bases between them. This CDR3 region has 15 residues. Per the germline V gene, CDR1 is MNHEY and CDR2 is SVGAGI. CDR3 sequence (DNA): TGTGCCAGCAGTTACGAGCCGGTCGGGACCTACGAGCAGTACTTC. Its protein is CASSYEPVGTYEQYF.

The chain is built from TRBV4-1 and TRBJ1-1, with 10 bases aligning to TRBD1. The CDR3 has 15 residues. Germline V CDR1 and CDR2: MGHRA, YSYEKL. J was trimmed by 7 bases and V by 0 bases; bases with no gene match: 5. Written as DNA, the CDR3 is TGCGCCAGCAGCCAAGATTGGACAGGGGGTTTTGAAGCTTTCTTT. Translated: CASSQDWTGGFEAFF.

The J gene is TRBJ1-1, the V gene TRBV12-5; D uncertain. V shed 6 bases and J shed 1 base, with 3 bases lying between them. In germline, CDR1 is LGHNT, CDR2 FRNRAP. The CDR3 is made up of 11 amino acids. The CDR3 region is CASGENTEAFF. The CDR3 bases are TGTGCTAGTGGGGAGAACACTGAAGCTTTCTTT. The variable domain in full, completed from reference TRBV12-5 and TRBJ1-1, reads DARVTQTPRHKVTEMGQEVTMRCQPILGHNTVFWYRQTMMQGLELLAYFRNRAPLDDSGMPKDRFSAEMPDATLATLKIQPSEPRDSAVYFCASGENTEAFFGQGTRLTVV.

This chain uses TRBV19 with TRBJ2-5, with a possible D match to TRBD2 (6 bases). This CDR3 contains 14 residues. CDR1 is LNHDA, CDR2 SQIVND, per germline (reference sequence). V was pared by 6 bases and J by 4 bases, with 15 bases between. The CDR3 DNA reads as TGTGCCAGTAGCGCCGGGGGATGGGGAGAGACCCAGTACTTC. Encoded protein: CASSAGGWGETQYF. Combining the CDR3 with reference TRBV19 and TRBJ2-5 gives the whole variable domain DGGITQSPKYLFRKEGQNVTLSCEQNLNHDAMYWYRQDPGQGLRLIYYSQIVNDFQKGDIAEGYSVSREKKESFPLTVTSAQKNPTAFYLCASSAGGWGETQYFGPGTRLLVL.

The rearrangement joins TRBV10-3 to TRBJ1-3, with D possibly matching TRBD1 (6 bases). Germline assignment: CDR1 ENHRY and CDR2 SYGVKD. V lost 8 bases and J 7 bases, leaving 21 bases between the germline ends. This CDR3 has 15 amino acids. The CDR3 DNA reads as TGTGCCATCCGAGGGGACATACAACCTCGTAACACCATATATTTT. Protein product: CAIRGDIQPRNTIYF.

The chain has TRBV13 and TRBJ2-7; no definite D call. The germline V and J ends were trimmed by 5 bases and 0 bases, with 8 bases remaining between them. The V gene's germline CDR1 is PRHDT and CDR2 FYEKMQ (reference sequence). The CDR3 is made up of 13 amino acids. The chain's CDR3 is CASSLGLSYEQYF. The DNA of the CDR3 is TGTGCCAGCAGCCTTGGGCTCTCCTACGAGCAGTACTTC.